Each of the 3 T cell receptor beta chains below was sequenced from the same sample in a study of cytotoxic CD8 clonotypes in ibrutinib-treated CLL. Generated by immunoSEQ multiplex PCR, the TCRdb table keeps only in-frame clones and is missing some. The data hold hundreds of thousands of clones, with around 70% observed a single time. This material consisted of PBMCs, taken after 24 months of ibrutinib treatment. The origin of the receptors is a human donor with chronic lymphocytic leukemia.

V and J are TRBV10-3 and TRBJ2-5, with 9 bases aligning to TRBD2. In germline, CDR1 is ENHRY, CDR2 SYGVKD. The CDR3 loop spans 15 amino acids. The V and J ends lost 5 bases and 5 bases, in that order; junction bases with no gene match: 9. The CDR3 reads CAISPTSGGGETQYF. In DNA, the CDR3 is TGTGCCATCAGTCCGACTAGCGGAGGGGGGGAGACCCAGTACTTC.

The V call is TRBV9, the J call TRBJ2-5, with TRBD2 identical over 7 bases. The CDR3 has 15 amino acids. J lost 7 bases, V lost 0 bases, and 9 bases had no gene match. Germline V gene data show CDR1 as SGDLS and CDR2 as YYNGEE. The CDR3 sequence: CASSVGGGEGRTQYF. The CDR3 nucleotides read TGTGCCAGCAGCGTAGGGGGTGGGGAGGGTCGGACCCAGTACTTC.

This chain uses TRBV4-3 with TRBJ2-1; no reliable D call. CDR3 length equals 16 residues. V was clipped by 3 bases and J by 5 bases, with 17 bases between them. Looked up from germline, CDR1 is LGHNA and CDR2 is YSLEER. This CDR3 reads CASSQNPYGNDNEQFF. DNA of the CDR3: TGCGCCAGCAGCCAGAACCCATATGGGAACGACAATGAGCAGTTCTTC.